The 17 T cell receptor beta chains given below trace back to one sample, sequenced in a study of blood T cells in healthy people across ages. A second PCR, run for about 7 to 11 cycles, used a sample-barcoded 5' primer plus a J-beta primer mix. TCRdb processed the 5' RACE reads anew with MiXCR; each CDR3 protein has one entry. This sample yields a few hundred thousand distinct CDR3 sequences, of which about 55% are seen a single time; 45% to 55% belongs to the top ten. The sample was blood. The receptors stem from a man in his sixties in good health.

J is TRBJ2-5 and V is TRBV7-9; 7 positions match TRBD2. The J call may be incorrect, as the DNA end agrees better with TRBJ2-7. There are 15 residues in the CDR3. Germline CDR1 is SEHNR and CDR2 is FQNEAQ (reference sequence). The CDR3: CASSPGEGKSYEQYF. The CDR3 nucleotides are TGTGCCAGCAGCCCTGGGGAGGGCAAATCCTACGAGCAGTACTTC.

The rearrangement links TRBV28 to TRBJ2-4; maybe TRBD2 (6 bases). The tail of the sequence fits TRBJ2-7 better, so the J call may be wrong. The CDR3 is 15 amino acids. Germline assignment: CDR1 MDHEN and CDR2 SYDVKM. CDR3 sequence reads: CASLLGGALRSEQYF. The CDR3, as DNA: TGTGCCAGCCTGCTGGGGGGAGCTCTACGAAGCGAGCAGTACTTC.

The chain joins TRBV11-2 to TRBJ2-7, with D perhaps matching TRBD1 or TRBD2 (6 bases each). The ends were cut back, 5 bases at V and 7 bases at J, with 18 bases in the middle. The germline V gene encodes CDR1 SGHAT and CDR2 FQNNGV. The CDR3 extends over 14 amino acids. In DNA form, the CDR3 reads TGTGCCAGCAGCGAAAAATCCCAGGGGAGGGAGCAGTACTTC. The encoded protein is CASSEKSQGREQYF.

This sequence joins TRBV20-1 and TRBJ2-7; a weak D match, TRBD2 (6 bases). Germline CDR1 is DFQATT and CDR2 is SNEGSKA (reference sequence). The CDR3 has 15 residues. Trimming pared 6 bases from V and 1 base from J, leaving 19 bases between. Here the CDR3 reads CSADGGTDLSYEQYF. DNA for the CDR3: TGCAGTGCCGATGGGGGGACGGATCTATCCTACGAGCAGTACTTC.

The rearrangement joins TRBV9 to TRBJ2-7; 7 nucleotides agree with TRBD2. Matching the DNA end better, TRBJ2-5 makes the J call doubtful. Germline V lookup: CDR1 SGDLS, CDR2 YYNGEE. The CDR3 totals 15 residues. CDR3: CASSVVGGSKETQYF. CDR3 in DNA: TGTGCCAGCAGCGTAGTAGGCGGGAGTAAAGAGACCCAGTACTTC.

Note on this clonotype: This may arise from a read error, as a much more abundant clone is one base away. The chain links TRBV6-2 or TRBV6-3 to TRBJ1-6; unclear D gene. The CDR3 has 14 amino acids. Trimming cost V 5 bases and J 7 bases, with 12 bases left between them. Germline-derived CDR1 and CDR2 are MNHEY and SVGEGT. CDR3 sequence reads: CASSHRSRNSPLHF. DNA for the CDR3: TGTGCCAGCAGTCACCGTAGCAGAAATTCACCCCTCCACTTT.

This clonotype has only a few counts. The CDR3 DNA reads TGTGCCACCAGCAGAGCCAGGAGCTCCTACAATGAGCAGTTCTTC. Translated, it gives CATSRARSSYNEQFF. V is TRBV15 and J is TRBJ2-1; no clear D gene. The ends were cut back, 1 base at V and 0 bases at J, with 7 bases in the middle. Germline V CDR1 and CDR2: LNHNV, YYDKDF (reference sequence). The CDR3 consists of 15 residues.

As concerns this clonotype: A read error is possible here, since a much larger clone lies one base away. The genes are TRBV21-1 and TRBJ2-7; TRBD2, as called in the table, went unchecked against the DNA. TRBV21-1 is reported as a pseudogene. CDR3 size: 16 residues. In DNA form, the CDR3 reads TGTGCCAGCAGCAAAGTCCCTAGCGGGAGTCCGAATGAGCAGTACTTC. Its translation is CASSKVPSGSPNEQYF.

The V call is TRBV3-1, the J call TRBJ2-4; 16 bases align to TRBD2. The V gene's germline CDR1 is LGHDT and CDR2 YNNKEL (reference sequence). The CDR3 consists of 16 residues. V dropped 4 bases and J dropped 13; count of bases not matched to a gene: 10. CDR3 nucleotide sequence: TGTGCCAGCAGCCCCCAGCCGGGACTAGCGGGAGGGGAGCAGTACTTC. It translates to CASSPQPGLAGGEQYF.

This clonotype was seen a few times. The chain carries TRBV5-1 and TRBJ2-5; D perhaps matches TRBD2 (6 bases). CDR1 SGHRS and CDR2 YFSETQ come from the germline V gene. The ends were cut back, 3 bases at V and 4 bases at J, with 22 bases in the middle. The CDR3 spans 17 residues. CDR3: CASSSTLGGRSAETQYF. CDR3 nucleotide sequence: TGCGCCAGCAGCTCTACCCTTGGAGGGCGATCTGCAGAGACCCAGTACTTC.

V gene TRBV20-1 combines with J gene TRBJ1-1; a weak D match, TRBD1 (5 bases). With 0 bases removed from V and 3 bases from J, the gap between germline ends came to 14 bases. From germline, CDR1 is DFQATT and CDR2 SNEGSKA (reference sequence). The CDR3 consists of 15 residues. The CDR3 region is CSAREPQGVDTEAFF. CDR3 bases: TGCAGTGCTAGAGAACCCCAGGGAGTCGACACTGAAGCTTTCTTT.

This clonotype showed up just a few times. The chain is built from TRBV28 and TRBJ1-2; D might be TRBD1 (6 bases). Trimming pared 6 bases from V and 4 bases from J, leaving 12 bases between. The germline V gene encodes CDR1 MDHEN and CDR2 SYDVKM. This CDR3 spans 13 amino acids. In DNA, the CDR3 is TGTGCCAGCAGCTCCACAGGGCGCTATGGCTACACCTTC. Translating it yields CASSSTGRYGYTF.

This clonotype was seen a handful of times. This chain joins TRBV29-1 and TRBJ1-1; D is unclear. Between the trimmed V and J ends, which lost 3 bases and 1 base, there was a span of 6 bases. CDR3 size: 12 residues. CDR1 and CDR2 (germline): SQVTM, ANQGSEA. The CDR3 sequence: CSVDVENTEAFF. Here the CDR3 DNA reads TGCAGCGTTGACGTGGAGAACACTGAAGCTTTCTTT.

This clonotype was counted between two and nine times. This rearrangement joins TRBV6-1 to TRBJ2-1, with D maybe TRBD1 (5 bases). The CDR3 consists of 14 residues. Trimming removed 5 bases at V and 3 bases at J, with 11 bases between. Germline CDR1 MNHNS, CDR2 SASEGT. CDR3 coding DNA: TGTGCCAGCAGTACCGACAGTCTCTACAATGAGCAGTTCTTC. Its translation is CASSTDSLYNEQFF.

This clonotype was counted once. The V gene is TRBV12-3 or TRBV12-4, the J gene TRBJ2-1, with D uncertain. Trimming pared 6 bases from V and 0 bases from J, leaving 6 bases between. This CDR3 spans 13 amino acids. CDR3 DNA: TGTGCCAGCAGCTACGACTCCTACAATGAGCAGTTCTTC. Its protein is CASSYDSYNEQFF.

V gene TRBV2 combines with J gene TRBJ2-1, with a tentative D call TRBD1 (5 bases). The CDR3 spans 15 residues. Deletions cut 1 base from V and 1 base from J, with 8 bases between. Germline values: CDR1 SNHLY, CDR2 FYNNEI. This CDR3 reads CASSEEGLSYNEQFF. The CDR3 DNA reads TGTGCCAGCAGTGAAGAGGGGCTATCCTACAATGAGCAGTTCTTC.

The chain combines TRBV6-2 or TRBV6-3 with TRBJ2-7; 9 positions match TRBD1. Germline trimming cut 2 bases from V and 3 bases from J; bases unmatched to any gene: 2. Germline CDR1 reads MNHEY; CDR2 reads SVGEGT. The CDR3 contains 14 residues. The CDR3 protein is CASSYRDRDYEQYF. In nucleotides, the CDR3 is TGTGCCAGCAGTTACCGGGACAGGGACTACGAGCAGTACTTC.